This record concerns one TCR beta chain sequence. Profiling relied on immunoSEQ multiplex PCR, and the TCRdb table lists in-frame clones only, not all of them. This table holds 55,000 to 65,000 clones, approximately 90% found once. Germline V gene data show CDR1 as MNHEY and CDR2 as SVGAGI. This CDR3 is built from 14 residues. The V and J ends lost 9 bases and 0 bases respectively, with 12 bases between them. The sample comes from a study of OX40 agonist ivuxolimab in advanced cancers. The material sequenced was CD4+ or CD8+ T cells sorted from blood, taken in a trial of the OX40 agonist ivuxolimab. This chain uses TRBV6-5 with TRBJ1-3, with D unclear. The sequence was collected from an adult with an advanced solid tumor such as melanoma, head and neck, liver or kidney cancer. CDR3 sequence reads: CASARLSSGNTIYF. The CDR3 DNA reads TGTGCCAGTGCCAGGCTGAGCTCTGGAAACACCATATATTTT.